The clone carrying this T cell receptor (beta chain) was seen more than once but under ten times. The antigen is not known. TCRbeta library preparation incorporated unique molecular identifiers. TCRdb reanalysed the PCR reads using MiXCR and keeps one entry per CDR3 protein. Among 250,000 to 400,000 distinct CDR3 sequences, approximately 23% were seen once, and the ten largest hold roughly 9.8%. The sample belongs to a study of T-cell reconstitution after alpha-beta-depleted transplantation in children. With 2 bases removed from V and 4 bases from J, the gap between germline ends came to 5 bases. CDR3 length: 12 amino acids. CDR1 and CDR2 from the germline V gene are ENHRY and SYGVKD. Study results and caveats: There were reportedly several hundred expanded graft clones from which alpha-beta T cells came about two months after transplant. From surviving recipient T cells and thymic progenitors came the high day-60 TCRbeta diversity observed in some patients. At the one-year point after transplant, T-cell counts and TCRbeta diversity were found to come mostly from T cells that had been newly produced.

This TCR was recovered from a male patient aged 10 to 17 who had a stem cell transplant for acute lymphoblastic leukemia, so the T cells may come from the graft donor. The source material was PBMCs, mostly from graft donor cells, sampled 180 days after TCRalphabeta/CD19-depleted stem cell transplant. The chain combines TRBV10-3 with TRBJ1-2; no clear D. CDR3 sequence reads: CAISEPGYGYTF. CDR3 bases: TGTGCCATCAGTGAGCCAGGCTATGGCTACACCTTC.